The 11 T cell receptor beta chains in this list originate from one sample, sequenced in a study of CD8+CD57+ T cells in acquired aplastic anemia. Genomic DNA served as template for TCR beta VDJ and CDR3 profiling. TCRdb reprocessed the reads via MiXCR and lists one record per CDR3 protein. The repertoire holds 150,000 to 200,000 distinct CDR3 sequences, with around half as singletons. All sequencing subjects had displayed CD8+CD57+ cell expansion on flow cytometry. The material sequenced was sorted CD4+, CD8+, or CD8+CD57+ T cells (not recorded which) from PBMCs. Receptors originate from a human donor with aplastic anemia.

This clonotype was counted at least ten times. The rearrangement uses TRBV12-3 or TRBV12-4 and TRBJ2-1; 10 positions agree with TRBD2. V shed 9 bases, J shed 3 bases, and the junction held 8 bases outside the gene matches. The CDR3 has 15 residues. The DNA for the CDR3 is TGTGCCAGTAATCCGGGACTAGCGTTCTACAATGAGCAGTTCTTC. Amino acids: CASNPGLAFYNEQFF.

As concerns this clonotype: A read error may account for a junction end that differs from germline. The chain couples TRBV20-1 to TRBJ1-6; no clear D. The germline gives CDR1 DFQATT, CDR2 SNEGSKA (reference sequence). The CDR3 is 13 amino acids. CDR3: CSAPSEIRSPLHF. In nucleotides, the CDR3 is TGCAGTGCCCCGTCCGAAATCCGCTCACCACTCCACTTT.

The rearrangement joins TRBV14 to TRBJ1-1; 8 bases fit TRBD1. The junction had 8 bases not matched to a gene; V was cut back by 0 bases and J by 8 bases. The CDR3 runs 15 residues. CDR1 is SGHDN, CDR2 FVKESK, per germline. The CDR3: CASSQDHYRDREAFF. The CDR3 DNA follows: TGTGCCAGCAGCCAAGACCACTACCGGGACAGGGAAGCTTTCTTT.

This clonotype was recorded many times. The gene calls are TRBV6-6 and TRBJ2-7; D call uncertain. The CDR3 has 16 residues. The V end lost 0 bases, the J end lost 6 bases, and 18 bases lay between the germline ends. Germline V gene lookup returns CDR1 MNHNY and CDR2 SVGAGI (reference sequence). This CDR3 is CASSYSSGPTPLEQYF. The CDR3 DNA reads TGTGCCAGCAGTTACTCGAGTGGACCCACCCCCCTCGAGCAGTACTTC.

This clonotype was detected ten times or more. This chain connects TRBV11-2 to TRBJ2-7; D remains unclear. There are 15 residues in the CDR3. Trimming removed 4 bases from V and 2 bases from J, with 15 bases in between. In germline, CDR1 is SGHAT, CDR2 FQNNGV. CDR3: CASSSAERVTYEQYF. CDR3 sequence (DNA): TGTGCCAGCAGCTCCGCCGAAAGGGTGACCTACGAGCAGTACTTC.

The sample holds a few counts of this clonotype. The chain uses TRBV19 and TRBJ1-5; D unclear. The CDR3 is 13 amino acids. V was cut by 1 base and J by 6 bases, with 7 bases left in between. CDR1 and CDR2 (germline): LNHDA, SQIVND (reference sequence). CDR3: CASSIAPAQPQHF. The CDR3 DNA is TGTGCCAGTAGTATAGCTCCGGCTCAGCCCCAGCATTTT. The entire variable domain, with the rest obtained from reference TRBV19 and TRBJ1-5, is as follows: DGGITQSPKYLFRKEGQNVTLSCEQNLNHDAMYWYRQDPGQGLRLIYYSQIVNDFQKGDIAEGYSVSREKKESFPLTVTSAQKNPTAFYLCASSIAPAQPQHFGDGTRLSIL.

In its sample, this clonotype was seen many times. The CDR3 does not end in the conserved phenylalanine or tryptophan, so this is likely a read error. It is unclear where the CDR3 begins or ends on the DNA, so no DNA is shown, and the CDR3 is as TCRdb lists it. The V call is TRBV29-1, the J call TRBJ2-2; the table's TRBD1 call for D was not verified on the DNA. The CDR3 is 8 residues long, counting both termini. Germline V gene lookup returns CDR1 SQVTM and CDR2 ANQGSEA. The CDR3 protein is CSVEEPPV.

The chain joins TRBV11-3 to TRBJ1-1, with D perhaps matching TRBD1 (6 bases). Germline loops: CDR1 SGHNT, CDR2 YENEEA. This CDR3 region has 13 residues. Trimming took off 4 bases at V and 4 bases at J, with 10 bases between the two ends. CDR3 amino acids: CASSSDRSTEAFF. CDR3 sequence (DNA): TGTGCCAGCAGCTCCGACAGGTCCACTGAAGCTTTCTTT. Together with reference TRBV11-3 and TRBJ1-1, the CDR3 gives the full variable domain: EAGVVQSPRYKIIEKKQPVAFWCNPISGHNTLYWYLQNLGQGPELLIRYENEEAVDDSQLPKDRFSAERLKGVDSTLKIQPAELGDSAVYLCASSSDRSTEAFFGQGTRLTVV.

This clonotype was seen at least ten times. The chain combines TRBV11-2 with TRBJ2-5; D gene unclear. The CDR3 covers 13 residues. Trimming took off 6 bases at V and 5 bases at J, with 13 bases between the two ends. The V gene's germline CDR1 is SGHAT and CDR2 FQNNGV. The CDR3, as DNA: TGTGCCAGCAGACGGACCGCCGGGGAGACCCAGTACTTC. Its protein product is CASRRTAGETQYF.

The table lists this clonotype with many counts. V usage is TRBV4-3 and J usage is TRBJ2-7, with D tentatively TRBD2 (7 bases). Trimming took 2 bases from V and 4 from J, leaving 18 bases between them. This CDR3 has 16 amino acids. The V gene's germline CDR1 is LGHNA and CDR2 YSLEER. The CDR3 bases are TGCGCCAGCAGCCAATCGGCGGGGGCAATAGGGTACGAGCAGTACTTC. Translating it yields CASSQSAGAIGYEQYF.

This clonotype has more than one count but fewer than ten. This rearrangement joins TRBV29-1 to TRBJ1-1; weak D call: TRBD1 (6 bases). The CDR3 is 15 residues long. Germline CDR1 reads SQVTM; CDR2 reads ANQGSEA. V dropped 3 bases and J dropped 2 bases, with 16 bases sitting between them. In DNA, the CDR3 is TGCAGCGTTGACAGGGAGGGGGGGGTTAACACTGAAGCTTTCTTT. Translated: CSVDREGGVNTEAFF.